The 8 T cell receptor beta chains below were found in one sample sequenced in a study of T cell responses to AZD1222 COVID-19 vaccine. Libraries were prepared by immunoSEQ multiplex PCR; TCRdb keeps only in-frame clonotypes and omits some of them. The sample yields around 150,000 clones, roughly 90% seen once. Sample: peripheral blood, taken on day 0 of AZD1222 vaccination. The receptor set was obtained from an adult in good health.

This rearrangement joins TRBV6-5 to TRBJ1-1, with 8 bases fitting TRBD1. Germline CDR1 and CDR2: MNHEY and SVGAGI. The CDR3 totals 15 residues. V lost 6 bases to trimming and J lost 1 base; unmatched junction nucleotides: 7. The CDR3 nucleotides are TGTGCCAGCAGGGCTACGACAGGGGCGAACACTGAAGCTTTCTTT. Its protein product is CASRATTGANTEAFF.

V is TRBV6-1 and J is TRBJ1-2, with TRBD1 as a possible D gene (5 bases). Germline CDR1 is MNHNS and CDR2 is SASEGT. V gave up 4 bases and J gave up 2 bases, with 20 bases separating them. This CDR3 spans 17 amino acids. CDR3 in amino acids: CASSATRRGVSNYGYTF. CDR3 nucleotide sequence: TGTGCCAGCAGTGCCACACGGAGGGGAGTATCGAACTATGGCTACACCTTC.

This sequence joins TRBV7-6 and TRBJ1-5; 7 nucleotides agree with TRBD1. The CDR3 is 15 amino acids. Germline-derived CDR1 and CDR2 are SGHVS and FNYEAQ. J gave up 7 bases and V 1 base, and 7 bases lay outside the gene matches. CDR3 coding DNA: TGTGCCAGCAGCTTAGAGGCAGGGGGGTACCAGCCCCAGCATTTT. It codes for CASSLEAGGYQPQHF.

The chain uses TRBV7-2 and TRBJ1-1; D gene ambiguous. Germline CDR1 reads SGHTA; CDR2 reads FQGNSA. V was pared by 0 bases and J by 4 bases, with 9 bases between. The CDR3 totals 14 residues. This chain's CDR3 is CASSLAGRSTEAFF. DNA for the CDR3: TGTGCCAGCAGCTTAGCAGGACGGAGCACTGAAGCTTTCTTT.

V usage is TRBV7-7 and J usage is TRBJ2-2; no definite D call. Germline V gives CDR1 SSHAT, CDR2 FNYEAQ (reference sequence). The CDR3 loop spans 13 amino acids. The V end lost 5 bases, the J end lost 5 bases, and 9 bases lay between the germline ends. The CDR3 DNA reads as TGTGCCAGCAGCCAAAAGTTAACCGGGGAGCTGTTTTTT. Residues: CASSQKLTGELFF.

The rearrangement uses TRBV19 and TRBJ1-1; 8 nucleotides match TRBD1. The CDR3 is made up of 16 amino acids. J was trimmed by 5 bases and V by 2 bases; bases with no gene match: 10. CDR1 is LNHDA, CDR2 SQIVND, per germline (reference sequence). CDR3 amino acids: CASSIQGAAPRTEAFF. The DNA of the CDR3 is TGTGCCAGTAGTATACAGGGGGCGGCCCCGAGGACTGAAGCTTTCTTT.

This chain links TRBV19 with TRBJ1-5, with no clear D. CDR3 length equals 13 residues. Germline lookup yields CDR1 LNHDA and CDR2 SQIVND (reference sequence). V dropped 2 bases and J dropped 4 bases, with 6 bases sitting between them. The CDR3 nucleotides are TGTGCCAGTAGTATACGGGAGAATCAGCCCCAGCATTTT. Translating gives CASSIRENQPQHF.

On this clone: Other nucleotide sequences from this sample produce the same CDR3. The gene calls are TRBV28 and TRBJ1-2; no reliable D call. V was trimmed by 2 bases and J by 3 bases, leaving 4 bases between them. The germline gives CDR1 MDHEN, CDR2 SYDVKM. The CDR3 spans 12 residues. The CDR3, as DNA: TGTGCCAGCAGTTTAGGGGACTATGGCTACACCTTC. Translation gives CASSLGDYGYTF.